The clone carrying this T cell receptor (beta chain) has a handful of counts. Its antigen is not known. There are 15 residues in the CDR3. The V and J ends lost 0 bases and 5 bases, in that order; junction bases with no gene match: 4. From germline, CDR1 is SGHDT and CDR2 YYEEEE. The source of the sample is a study of beta chain features in type 1 diabetes. Study-wide background: When patients were set against healthy donors, age, gender and cell yields were similar. General study findings and limits: TCRB CDR3 length was moderately but significantly reduced in all four CD4+ subsets of Type 1 diabetes patients. Individuals with type 1 diabetes displayed fewer insertions and more deletions at VDJ junctions. Researchers reported that naive, central memory and Treg TCRB repertoires appeared more similar in patients than in healthy donors.

Every donor provided one heparinised blood draw, which averaged about 120 mL. Reverse transcription of all isolated RNA meant that expressed TCRB transcripts were sequenced. Data came from immunoSEQ multiplex PCR; TCRdb stores just in-frame clones and leaves some out. The data contain over 600,000 clones, 9.5% to 15% of them singletons. The chain uses TRBV5-6 and TRBJ2-5; 10 bases line up with TRBD2. This receptor was taken from a man aged 25-45 years with type 1 diabetes. The sample consisted of naive CD4+ T cells from blood. For the CDR3, the DNA is TGTGCCAGCAGCTTGGAGCTAGCGGGGGTGGAGACCCAGTACTTC. This sequence encodes CASSLELAGVETQYF.